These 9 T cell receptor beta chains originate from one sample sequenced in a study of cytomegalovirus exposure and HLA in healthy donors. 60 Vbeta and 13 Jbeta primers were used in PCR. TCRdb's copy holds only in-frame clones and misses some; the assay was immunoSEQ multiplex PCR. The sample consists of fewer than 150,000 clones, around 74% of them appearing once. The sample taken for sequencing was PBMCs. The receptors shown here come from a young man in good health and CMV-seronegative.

CDR3 protein: CASSYRPGGEQYF. The CDR3 coding sequence is TGTGCCAGCAGTTACCGTCCAGGGGGCGAGCAGTACTTC. This rearrangement joins TRBV6-5 to TRBJ2-5, with 7 bases lining up with TRBD1. The tail of the sequence fits TRBJ2-7 better, so the J call may be wrong. The CDR3 has 13 residues. Germline V gene data show CDR1 as MNHEY and CDR2 as SVGAGI.

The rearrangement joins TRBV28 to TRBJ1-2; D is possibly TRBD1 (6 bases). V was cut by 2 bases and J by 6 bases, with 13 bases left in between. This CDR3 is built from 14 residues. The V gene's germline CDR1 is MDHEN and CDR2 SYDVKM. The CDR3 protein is CASSLQQGFHGYTF. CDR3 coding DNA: TGTGCCAGCAGTTTACAACAGGGTTTCCATGGCTACACCTTC.

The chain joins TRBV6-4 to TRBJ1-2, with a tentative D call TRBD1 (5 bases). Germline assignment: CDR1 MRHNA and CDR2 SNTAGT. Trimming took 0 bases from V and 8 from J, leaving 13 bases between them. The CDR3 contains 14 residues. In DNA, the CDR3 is TGTGCCAGCAGTGACTCGCAGGGCTTTGGGGGCTACACCTTC. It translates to CASSDSQGFGGYTF.

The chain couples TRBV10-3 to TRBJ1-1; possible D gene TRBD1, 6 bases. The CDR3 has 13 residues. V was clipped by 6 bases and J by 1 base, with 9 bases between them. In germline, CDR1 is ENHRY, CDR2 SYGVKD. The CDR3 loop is CAIRLQGNTEAFF. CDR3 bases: TGTGCCATCAGACTACAGGGGAACACTGAAGCTTTCTTT.

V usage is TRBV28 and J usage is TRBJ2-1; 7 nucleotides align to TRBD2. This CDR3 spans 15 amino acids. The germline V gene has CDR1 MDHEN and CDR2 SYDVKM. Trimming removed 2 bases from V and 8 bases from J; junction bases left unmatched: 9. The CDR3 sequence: CASSLAVGGPDEQFF. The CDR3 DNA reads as TGTGCCAGCAGTTTAGCGGTGGGAGGGCCCGATGAGCAGTTCTTC. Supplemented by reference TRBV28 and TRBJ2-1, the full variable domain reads DVKVTQSSRYLVKRTGEKVFLECVQDMDHENMFWYRQDPGLGLRLIYFSYDVKMKEKGDIPEGYSVSREKKERFSLILESASTNQTSMYLCASSLAVGGPDEQFFGPGTRLTVL.

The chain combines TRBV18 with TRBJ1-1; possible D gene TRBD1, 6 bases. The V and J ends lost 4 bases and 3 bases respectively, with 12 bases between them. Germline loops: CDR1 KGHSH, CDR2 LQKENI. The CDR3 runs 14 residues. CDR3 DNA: TGTGCCAGCTCACTAAACAGGGAAGACACTGAAGCTTTCTTT. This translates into CASSLNREDTEAFF.

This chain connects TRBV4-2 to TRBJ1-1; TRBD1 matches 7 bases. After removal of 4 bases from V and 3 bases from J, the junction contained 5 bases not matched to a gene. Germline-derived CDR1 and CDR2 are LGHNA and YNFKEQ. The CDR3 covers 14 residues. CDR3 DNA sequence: TGTGCCAGCAGCCCCGGGACAGCTTACACTGAAGCTTTCTTT. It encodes CASSPGTAYTEAFF.

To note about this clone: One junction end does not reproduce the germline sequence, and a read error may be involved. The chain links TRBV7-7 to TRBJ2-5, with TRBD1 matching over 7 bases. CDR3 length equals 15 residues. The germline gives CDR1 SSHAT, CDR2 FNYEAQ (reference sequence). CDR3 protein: CASSPTGAQEETQYF. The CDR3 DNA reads TGTGCTAGCAGCCCTACAGGGGCCCAAGAAGAGACCCAGTACTTC.

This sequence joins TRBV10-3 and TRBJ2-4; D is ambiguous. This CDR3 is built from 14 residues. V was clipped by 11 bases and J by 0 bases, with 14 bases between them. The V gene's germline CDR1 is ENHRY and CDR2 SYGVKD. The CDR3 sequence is CALQDCVAKNIQYF. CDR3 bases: TGTGCCTTACAAGACTGTGTAGCCAAAAACATTCAGTACTTC.